This TCR beta chain was obtained from a study of shared clonotypes between healthy human individuals. Study overall: Three men and a couple of women, aged 18 to 49, were donors.

Data came from immunoSEQ multiplex PCR; TCRdb stores just in-frame clones and leaves some out. The table includes a few million clones, around 92% detected once. Trimming took off 4 bases at V and 0 bases at J, with 9 bases between the two ends. Germline lookup yields CDR1 SGHTA and CDR2 FQGNSA. This CDR3 is 14 amino acids long. It was into CD45RA+ naive and CD45RA-negative memory subsets that the CD4+ cells were split. The sequence was obtained from a man aged 18 to 35 in good health. Some clones in this sample may be carry-over from other donors' samples. The sequenced sample was naive CD4+ T cells from PBMCs. Specified subset: CD45RA+ positively selected. The chain combines TRBV7-2 with TRBJ1-1; D ambiguous. CDR3 coding DNA: TGTGCCAGCAGCTATCTGGGCTTGAACACTGAAGCTTTCTTT. Amino acids: CASSYLGLNTEAFF.